This T cell receptor (beta chain) was recorded in a study of T cell responses to AZD1222 COVID-19 vaccine. Study at large: Samples with a second dose at about 4 or about 12 weeks were pooled together. Study results and caveats: Possibly, clonal diversity was underestimated; donors were largely white British and included more females. Nearly half of spike-specific TCRs reportedly target unmutated variant regions. Spike was spanned by vaccine-associated CD4 TCRs, with dominance at 160-218 and 743-854.

TCRdb's table, derived via immunoSEQ multiplex PCR, lists solely in-frame clones and lacks some. The sample carries about 73,000 clones, around 88% recorded once. The CDR3 totals 15 residues. The germline gives CDR1 LNHDA, CDR2 SQIVND (reference sequence). Deletions cut 7 bases from V and 5 bases from J, with 20 bases between. Details on this clone: Its antigen is unknown.

The chain carries TRBV19 and TRBJ1-1; no reliable D call. This TCR was sampled from an adult in good health. Material: peripheral blood, obtained on day 0 of AZD1222 vaccination. The CDR3 sequence: CASTTSVAARTEAFF. In DNA, the CDR3 is TGTGCCAGTACCACCTCCGTGGCAGCGCGAACTGAAGCTTTCTTT.